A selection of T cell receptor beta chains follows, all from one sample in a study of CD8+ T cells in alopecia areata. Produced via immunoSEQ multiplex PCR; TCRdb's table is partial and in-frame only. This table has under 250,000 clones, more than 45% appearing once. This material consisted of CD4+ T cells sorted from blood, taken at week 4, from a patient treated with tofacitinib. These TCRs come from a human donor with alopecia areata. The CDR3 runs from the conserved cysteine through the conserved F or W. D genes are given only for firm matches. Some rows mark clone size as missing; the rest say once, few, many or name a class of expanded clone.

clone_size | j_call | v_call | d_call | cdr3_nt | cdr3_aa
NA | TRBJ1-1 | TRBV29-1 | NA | TGCAGCGTTGAAAGGGCCAGGGAGATCACTGAAGCTTTCTTT | CSVERAREITEAFF
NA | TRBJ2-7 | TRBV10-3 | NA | TGTGCCATCAGTCCGGCGGCGGGGGAGCAGTACTTC | CAISPAAGEQYF
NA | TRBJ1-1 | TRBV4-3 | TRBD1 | TGCGCCAGCAGCCAGAGACAGGGGGATGAAGCTTTCTTT | CASSQRQGDEAFF
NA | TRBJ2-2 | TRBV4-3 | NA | TGCGCCAGCAGCCAAGATCCAGGGAGGAACACCGGGGAGCTGTTTTTT | CASSQDPGRNTGELFF
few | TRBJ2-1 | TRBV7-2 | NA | TGTGCCAGCAGCTTGGGGGGTCAAGCCTACAATGAGCAGTTCTTC | CASSLGGQAYNEQFF
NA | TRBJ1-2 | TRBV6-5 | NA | TGTGCCAGCAGTTACCGCCAATCGGGCGGCTACACCTTC | CASSYRQSGGYTF
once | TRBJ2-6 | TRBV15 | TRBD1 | TGTGCCACCAGCAGATCCCACCGGGACAGGGATTCTGGGGCCAACGTCCTGACTTTC | CATSRSHRDRDSGANVLTF
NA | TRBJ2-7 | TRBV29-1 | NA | TGCAGCGCGAAGACTCGCCTCTTGGACGAGCAGTACTTC | CSAKTRLLDEQYF
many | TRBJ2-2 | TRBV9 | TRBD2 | TGTGCCAGCAGCGGGGGACCACTAGCGGGGAACACCGGGGAGCTGTTTTTT | CASSGGPLAGNTGELFF
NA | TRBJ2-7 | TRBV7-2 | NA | TGTGCCAGCAGCTTCCACCCCACGAACGAGCAGTACTTC | CASSFHPTNEQYF
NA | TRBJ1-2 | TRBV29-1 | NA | TGCAGCGTTGAACAGGGGAACTATGGCTACACCTTC | CSVEQGNYGYTF
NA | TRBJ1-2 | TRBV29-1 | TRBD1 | TGCAGCGTCCCAGGGGGGATAAACTATGGCTACACCTTC | CSVPGGINYGYTF
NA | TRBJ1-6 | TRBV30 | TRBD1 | TGTGCCTGGGCCGGACAGGCAAATTCACCCCTCCACTTT | CAWAGQANSPLHF
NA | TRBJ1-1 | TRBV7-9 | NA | TGTGCCAGCAGCCAGACAGCTAACACTGAAGCTTTCTTT | CASSQTANTEAFF